The entry below describes one TCR beta chain. Its antigen remains undetermined. It has no much larger one-base neighbor in the sample; base qualities were not kept. The library was produced with the immunoSEQ multiplex PCR assay. This is the immuneACCESS table as TCRdb keeps it, with only in-frame sequences that have V and J called. A part of the clones is gone; compared with another copy, unresolved V genes explain less than half, and the rest is unexplained. The sample yields about 130,000 clones; around 95% were counted once. The ten largest clones take up around 0.46% of the sample. The data were obtained in a study of T cell changes during pregnancy in multiple sclerosis (dated by TCRdb to between 2019 and 2020). In terms of the full investigation: In women with multiple sclerosis, the researchers looked at how the T cell repertoire shifted as pregnancy progressed.

Deletion took 4 bases off V and 0 bases off J, with a span of 8 bases between the germline ends. The CDR3, cysteine through phenylalanine, is 14 amino acids long. The CDR3 DNA has 42 bases and is translated from base 1. Looking up the germline V gene yields CDR1 SGDLS and CDR2 YYNGEE. The V gene is TRBV9 and the J gene is TRBJ1-3; the D gene assignment is ambiguous. The receptor was derived from a female donor with multiple sclerosis, enrolled in a pregnancy study. Here the sequenced sample was peripheral blood, taken after pregnancy. The CDR3 here reads CASSSRSSGNTIYF. The nucleotide sequence is given as TGTGCCAGCAGCTCCCGGAGCTCTGGAAACACCATATATTTT.